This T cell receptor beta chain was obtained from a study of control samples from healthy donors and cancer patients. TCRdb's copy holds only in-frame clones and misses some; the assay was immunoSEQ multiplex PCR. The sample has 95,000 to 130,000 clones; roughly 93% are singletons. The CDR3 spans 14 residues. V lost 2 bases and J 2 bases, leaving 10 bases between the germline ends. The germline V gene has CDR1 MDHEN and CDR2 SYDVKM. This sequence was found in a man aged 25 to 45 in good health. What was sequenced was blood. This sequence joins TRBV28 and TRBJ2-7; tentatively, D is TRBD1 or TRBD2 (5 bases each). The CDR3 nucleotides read TGTGCCAGCAGTTTAGAAGGGACCACCTACGAGCAGTACTTC. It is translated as CASSLEGTTYEQYF. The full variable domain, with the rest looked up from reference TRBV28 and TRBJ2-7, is DVKVTQSSRYLVKRTGEKVFLECVQDMDHENMFWYRQDPGLGLRLIYFSYDVKMKEKGDIPEGYSVSREKKERFSLILESASTNQTSMYLCASSLEGTTYEQYFGPGTRLTVT.